These T cell receptor beta chains were read from a single sample in a study of CD8 T cells in Susac syndrome. TCRdb ran MiXCR on the immunoSEQ multiplex PCR reads and lists one entry per CDR3 protein. The data hold approximately 120,000 distinct CDR3 sequences, with around 94% observed a single time. Sequencing was carried out using CD4+ T cells from PBMCs. Source of these receptors: a human donor in good health. CDR3s include the opening cysteine and the closing phenylalanine or tryptophan. Each record gives: clone size, V gene, CDR3 length, J gene, D gene, CDR3 DNA, CDR3 protein. D genes are given only for firm matches. Some rows have no size entry. The others give once, few or many, or a class for an expanded clone.

-	TRBV7-2	15	TRBJ1-5	-	TGTGCCAGCAGCTCTATGGTGGACCCGGTTCAGCCCCAGCATTTT	CASSSMVDPVQPQHF
-	TRBV14	15	TRBJ1-2	-	TGTGCCAGCAGCCAAGATGTCCCCATCCCCTATGGCTACACCTTC	CASSQDVPIPYGYTF
-	TRBV2	15	TRBJ2-7	-	TGTGCCAGCAGTGAAGCGAGGGGGGCCCCCTACGAGCAGTACTTC	CASSEARGAPYEQYF
once	TRBV7-9	16	TRBJ2-1	TRBD1	TGTGCCAGCAGCCTCGGACAGGGTATCTCCTACAATGAGCAGTTCTTC	CASSLGQGISYNEQFF
-	TRBV4-1	15	TRBJ2-2	TRBD2	TGCGCCAGCAGCCATGGGACTAGCGGGACCGGGGAGCTGTTTTTT	CASSHGTSGTGELFF
-	TRBV20-1	16	TRBJ1-5	TRBD1	TGCAGTGCTAGGGGCGCAAGGACAGGGGGCTTCGATCCCCAGCATTTT	CSARGARTGGFDPQHF
once	TRBV10-2	14	TRBJ1-2	-	TGCGCCAGCAGTGAGCCCGGACAGAGCTATGGCTACACCTTC	CASSEPGQSYGYTF
-	TRBV6-2/TRBV6-3	15	TRBJ2-1	TRBD2	TGTGCCAGCGCCGCCGGTGCTAGCGGGAGTGGGGAGCAGTTCTTC	CASAAGASGSGEQFF
-	TRBV27	14	TRBJ2-5	TRBD2	TGTGCCAGCAAAGCTAGCGGGAGTATAGAGACCCAGTACTTC	CASKASGSIETQYF
-	TRBV5-1	14	TRBJ2-5	-	TGCGCCAGCAGCTTCGGTGGGGCGAAGGAGACCCAGTACTTC	CASSFGGAKETQYF
once	TRBV5-1	14	TRBJ1-5	-	TGCGCCAGCAGCAGAGACAGCTTAGGCCAGCCCCAGCATTTT	CASSRDSLGQPQHF
-	TRBV28	14	TRBJ1-2	TRBD1	TGTGCCAGCTCTACGACAGGGGGGGACTATGGCTACACCTTC	CASSTTGGDYGYTF
-	TRBV3-1	15	TRBJ2-7	-	TGTGCCAGCAGTTCCGACAGCCCCTCAACCTACGAGCAGTACTTC	CASSSDSPSTYEQYF
-	TRBV4-3	14	TRBJ1-1	-	TGCGCCAGCAGCCAAGTAGGGGGGGCCACTGAAGCTTTCTTT	CASSQVGGATEAFF
once	TRBV18	14	TRBJ1-4	-	TGTGCCAGCTCCATGGGTAGTTCGGATGAAAAACTGTTTTTT	CASSMGSSDEKLFF
-	TRBV18	15	TRBJ2-2	-	TGTGCCAGCTCACCACCGAACAGGGACATCGGGGAGCTGTTTTTT	CASSPPNRDIGELFF
-	TRBV27	14	TRBJ2-1	-	TGTGCCAGCAGTTTATGGGACCGATACAATGAGCAGTTCTTC	CASSLWDRYNEQFF
-	TRBV9	13	TRBJ1-1	-	TGTGCCAGCAGCACCGACAGCTACCAAGAAGCTTTCTTT	CASSTDSYQEAFF
once	TRBV6-2/TRBV6-3	13	TRBJ2-5	-	TGTGCCAGCAGTTCAGCGGGTGAGGAGACCCAGTACTTC	CASSSAGEETQYF
-	TRBV6-2/TRBV6-3	13	TRBJ1-2	-	TGTGCCAGCAGCCCCCACAGGGTTGATGGCTACACCTTC	CASSPHRVDGYTF
-	TRBV7-9	15	TRBJ2-1	-	TGTGCCAGCAGCTTTTCCGGGAGTTCGGGCAATGAGCAGTTCTTC	CASSFSGSSGNEQFF
-	TRBV6-5	16	TRBJ1-1	TRBD1	TGTGCCAGCAATTACCATCTAGGGGGCCGGGGCACTGAAGCTTTCTTT	CASNYHLGGRGTEAFF
-	TRBV30	15	TRBJ1-4	-	TGTGCCTGGAGTCCTCCGGGACGGTTTAATGAAAAACTGTTTTTT	CAWSPPGRFNEKLFF
once	TRBV25-1	12	TRBJ2-7	-	TGTGCCAGCAGCTGGGGCTTTGACGAGCAGTACTTC	CASSWGFDEQYF
-	TRBV19	14	TRBJ1-5	TRBD1	TGTGCCACCAAGGACAGGGGGTCTCAACAGCCCCAGCATTTT	CATKDRGSQQPQHF
-	TRBV7-2	17	TRBJ2-7	-	TGTGCCAGCAGCTTAGCCCCGGGACTGACGAGGTACTCCGAGCAGTACTTC	CASSLAPGLTRYSEQYF
-	TRBV19	15	TRBJ1-5	-	TGTGCCTGCTCTGGGCCTGTGGGGGCAGCTCAGCCCCAGCATTTT	CACSGPVGAAQPQHF
once	TRBV2	14	TRBJ1-4	TRBD1	TGTGCCAGCAGTGACGGCAGGGGGCCTGAAAAACTGTTTTTT	CASSDGRGPEKLFF
once	TRBV7-2	13	TRBJ2-7	TRBD2	TGTGCCAGCAGCCCTAGCGGGGCCCACGAGCAGTACTTC	CASSPSGAHEQYF
-	TRBV3-1	14	TRBJ2-7	-	TGTGCCAGCAGCCAAGATCGAGGCTACTACGAGCAGTACTTC	CASSQDRGYYEQYF
-	TRBV12-3/TRBV12-4	14	TRBJ2-5	-	TGTGCCAGCAGTTACGGACTGGGCCAAGAGACCCAGTACTTC	CASSYGLGQETQYF
-	TRBV29-1	13	TRBJ1-5	-	TGCAGCGCTGCCGGACGCTCCGGGCAGCCCCAGCATTTT	CSAAGRSGQPQHF
once	TRBV29-1	13	TRBJ1-1	-	TGCAGCGTAACGACAGGTATGAACACTGAAGCTTTCTTT	CSVTTGMNTEAFF
-	TRBV5-1	12	TRBJ1-2	TRBD1	TGCGCCAGCAGCTCGATGACAGGGAATGACACCTTC	CASSSMTGNDTF
-	TRBV7-9	17	TRBJ1-3	-	TGTGCCAGCAGCTTTGGACACCCGGGCGGGTCTGGAAACACCATATATTTT	CASSFGHPGGSGNTIYF
once	TRBV7-2	15	TRBJ1-5	-	TGTGCCAGCAGCGGGCGGGCGGGGAGGAATCAGCCCCAGCATTTT	CASSGRAGRNQPQHF
-	TRBV3-1	14	TRBJ2-3	-	TGTGCCAGCACCCAACAGCATAGCACAGATACGCAGTATTTT	CASTQQHSTDTQYF
once	TRBV20-1	14	TRBJ2-5	TRBD1	TGCAGTGCTAGAGATTGGGACAGACAAGAGACCCAGTACTTC	CSARDWDRQETQYF
-	TRBV2	12	TRBJ1-2	TRBD1	TGTGCCAGCAGGGGGACAGGGGTGGGCTACACCTTC	CASRGTGVGYTF
-	TRBV7-2	18	TRBJ1-2	TRBD1	TGTGCCAGCAGCGTAAGCGGGGCAGGGGGCTGGAAGCTGGATGGCTACACCTTC	CASSVSGAGGWKLDGYTF
once	TRBV20-1	15	TRBJ2-7	-	TGCAGTGCTAGAGATCAAGCGGGTGGCTCCTACGAGCAGTACTTC	CSARDQAGGSYEQYF
-	TRBV12-3/TRBV12-4	13	TRBJ2-7	-	TGTGCCAGCAGTTTGGGGACCGCCATGGGGCAGTACTTC	CASSLGTAMGQYF
-	TRBV2	14	TRBJ2-5	-	TGTGCCAGCAAAAGGACGTTGAACCAAGAGACCCAGTACTTC	CASKRTLNQETQYF
-	TRBV18	13	TRBJ2-3	-	TGTGCCAGCTCACGGGGTCATGGCGATACGCAGTATTTT	CASSRGHGDTQYF
-	TRBV5-1	16	TRBJ2-3	TRBD2	TGCGCCAGCAGTTCGACCGGGACTAGCGGCACAGATACGCAGTATTTT	CASSSTGTSGTDTQYF
-	TRBV18	15	TRBJ2-3	-	TGTGCCAGCTCACTATTACAGGGAATAGAAGATACGCAGTATTTT	CASSLLQGIEDTQYF
-	TRBV13	15	TRBJ2-6	-	TGTGCCAGCAGCCACTCTAGCTCTGGGGCCAACGTCCTGACTTTC	CASSHSSSGANVLTF
-	TRBV6-5	16	TRBJ2-5	TRBD2	TGTGCCAGCAGTTACTCGATGGGACTATCCAAAGAGACCCAGTACTTC	CASSYSMGLSKETQYF
-	TRBV4-1	15	TRBJ1-4	-	TGCGCCAGCAGCCAAGCCTCCAGCGTCGGTGAAAAACTGTTTTTT	CASSQASSVGEKLFF
few	TRBV5-6	14	TRBJ1-1	-	TGTGCCAGCAGCTTGGATCGGGGGAACACTGAAGCTTTCTTT	CASSLDRGNTEAFF
-	TRBV29-1	15	TRBJ2-4	TRBD1	TGCAGCGTCCGATACGGACAGGGGGGCAAAAACATTCAGTACTTC	CSVRYGQGGKNIQYF
-	TRBV25-1	15	TRBJ2-3	TRBD2	TGTGCCAGCAGGGGCGGGAGCGGGAGTATAGATACGCAGTATTTT	CASRGGSGSIDTQYF
-	TRBV5-1	14	TRBJ1-1	-	TGCGCCAGCAGTAGGGACACCTCTGTCACTGAAGCTTTCTTT	CASSRDTSVTEAFF
-	TRBV7-8	15	TRBJ2-7	-	TGTGCCAGCAGCCAGGCGAGGGATATAGTCTACGAGCAGTACTTC	CASSQARDIVYEQYF
-	TRBV21-1	18	TRBJ2-3	-	TGTGCCAGCAGCAAAGAGCCCCCCGGGGCCCGAGGCACAGATACGCAGTATTTT	CASSKEPPGARGTDTQYF